The source of this TCR beta chain is a study of T cell responses to AZD1222 COVID-19 vaccine. Study in general: Analysis merged second doses at about 4 or about 12 weeks.

This CDR3 is built from 15 residues. Germline V gene data show CDR1 as LNHDA and CDR2 as SQIVND (reference sequence). The trim removed 5 bases at V and 5 bases at J, leaving 9 bases unmatched. Study results and limitations: Donors were mostly white British, more females; clonal diversity possibly underestimated. AZD1222 recipients seropositive at baseline numbered only six. Unmutated variant regions are reportedly the target of nearly half of TCRs that are spike-specific.

On this clone: Its antigen is unidentified.

Produced via immunoSEQ multiplex PCR; TCRdb's table is partial and in-frame only. This sample yields 75,000 to 100,000 clones, of which approximately 81% are seen a single time; about 13% belongs to the top ten. The source of this sequence is an adult in good health. This sample comprised peripheral blood, obtained on day 0 of AZD1222 vaccination. The V and J genes are TRBV19 and TRBJ2-1; 7 nucleotides line up with TRBD1. Written as DNA, the CDR3 is TGTGCCAGTAGTCCCCTGACAGGGAACCACAATGAGCAGTTCTTC. Amino acids: CASSPLTGNHNEQFF.